This T cell receptor beta chain came from a study of blood T cell repertoires in COVID-19 (dated by TCRdb to between 2020 and 2021). Regarding the study in general: Samples from collaborators originated in the United States, Italy and Spain and spanned both the acute and convalescent phases of COVID-19. The material from the prospective study consisted of cDNA or gDNA derived from T cells, B-cell-depleted T cells, or PBMCs. Sample metadata almost always included a de-identified subject ID, COVID-19 status, age in years and sex. HLA class I and class II types, where available, came from metadata supplied by the sample provider rather than from assay-based typing. The dataset comprised deeply sampled blood TCRbeta repertoires from subjects exposed to, actively infected with, or recovered from COVID-19. Samples came from the ongoing ImmuneRACE study (first 160 participants) plus 1,254 subjects from 6 global collaborators. The repertoires were released in a freely available public database intended as a resource for research on the immune response to SARS-CoV-2.

Each collaborating institution followed its own protocols to collect whole blood in K2EDTA tubes. Collaborator samples were shipped for TCRbeta analysis as frozen whole blood, isolated PBMCs, or DNA extracted from either sample type. TCRbeta CDR3 regions were amplified from genomic DNA using the immunoSEQ Assay, a bias-controlled multiplex PCR. In the paper's pipeline: The number of nucleated cells in each sample was estimated by amplification of reference gene primers within the assay. To quantify the absolute abundance of each unique TCRbeta CDR3 rearrangement, sequence reads were collapsed and filtered. Productive Simpson clonality was computed per sample as the square root of Simpson's diversity index over productive rearrangements. TCRdb carries this immuneACCESS record with in-frame sequences only. Its versions omit some clonotypes, under half of them owing to an unresolved V gene in the studies checked, with the rest unexplained. V and J calls and clone size are those listed in that table; D and trimming were worked out from the DNA. This sample lists over 9,500 clones; around nine tenths were detected once. The top ten clonotypes cover around 21% of the sample.

Concerning this clone itself: The antigen this receptor binds is unknown. Base qualities are not recorded, but no much larger clone differs from it by a single base.

As encoded in the germline V gene, CDR1 is LGHNA while CDR2 is YNFKEQ. Between the V and J ends, shortened by 0 bases and 0 bases respectively, the junction contains 24 bases. The CDR3 covers 21 residues, taking in both the cysteine and the phenylalanine. Only the CDR3 DNA stays, 63 bases, in frame from base 1. Broad study findings and their caveats: The quantity of clinical and demographic metadata differed by source and by participant and was supplied without curation.

The receptor's source is a woman aged 60-75 years with active COVID-19. The sequenced sample consisted of peripheral blood. The chain links TRBV4-2 with TRBJ1-3, and the D gene may be TRBD1, 5 bases matching. The CDR3 loop reads CASSQEVLGGGRLSSGNTIYF. The sequenced DNA: TGTGCCAGCAGCCAAGAGGTGCTGGGGGGTGGACGGCTTTCCTCTGGAAACACCATATATTTT.